The rows below give T cell receptor beta chains drawn from one sample of a study of early T cells in non-severe SARS-CoV-2 infection. TCRdb re-analysed the 5' RACE reads in MiXCR, keeping a single row per CDR3 protein. This sample has approximately 75,000 distinct CDR3 sequences; 3.5% to 6% occur once, and the top ten carry approximately 3.7%. Sequencing used whole blood, obtained at baseline. The receptors were sampled from an adult who was a healthcare worker with PCR-confirmed SARS-CoV-2 infection or an uninfected control (not recorded which). The donor label of this sample is uncertain. Both conserved end residues are part of each CDR3. D genes are given only for firm matches. Size values are once, few and many counts, or a class for expanded clones, and some rows have none.

D gene: TRBD1
J gene: TRBJ1-6
clone size: NA
V gene: TRBV14
CDR3 DNA: TGTGCCAGCAGCCGAGGGGACAGGGCCTCACCCCTCCACTTT
CDR3 protein: CASSRGDRASPLHF

D gene: NA
J gene: TRBJ2-5
clone size: NA
V gene: TRBV7-2
CDR3 DNA: TGTGCCAGCAGCTTAGGAGGGGCACTGGGAGAGACCCAGTACTTC
CDR3 protein: CASSLGGALGETQYF

D gene: NA
J gene: TRBJ1-3
clone size: few
V gene: TRBV5-1
CDR3 DNA: TGCGCCAGCAGCTTGGACCTAAGCTCTGGAAACACCATATATTTT
CDR3 protein: CASSLDLSSGNTIYF

D gene: NA
J gene: TRBJ2-2
clone size: many
V gene: TRBV11-2
CDR3 DNA: TGTGCCCGCAGCCGGGGGCCTTCGAACACCGGGGAGCTGTTTTTT
CDR3 protein: CARSRGPSNTGELFF

D gene: NA
J gene: TRBJ1-6
clone size: few
V gene: TRBV30
CDR3 DNA: TGTGCCTGGAGTAATGGACAGTGGAATTCACCCCTCCACTTT
CDR3 protein: CAWSNGQWNSPLHF

D gene: TRBD1
J gene: TRBJ2-4
clone size: many
V gene: TRBV19
CDR3 DNA: TGTGCCAGTAGTCCGGCCCCGGGACAGGAGGTGGGCGCCAAAAACATTCAGTACTTC
CDR3 protein: CASSPAPGQEVGAKNIQYF

D gene: TRBD1
J gene: TRBJ2-7
clone size: NA
V gene: TRBV5-1
CDR3 DNA: TGCGCCAGCAGCTCCCACGGGACAGGGTTGGGCCCTACCTACGAGCAGTACTTC
CDR3 protein: CASSSHGTGLGPTYEQYF

D gene: NA
J gene: TRBJ2-5
clone size: many
V gene: TRBV5-1
CDR3 DNA: TGCGCCAGCAGCCGGGACATTCGAAAAGAGACCCAGTACTTC
CDR3 protein: CASSRDIRKETQYF

D gene: NA
J gene: TRBJ2-2
clone size: NA
V gene: TRBV15
CDR3 DNA: TGTGCCACCAGCAGAGGGGAGTTGGACACCGGGGAGCTGTTTTTT
CDR3 protein: CATSRGELDTGELFF

D gene: NA
J gene: TRBJ2-7
clone size: NA
V gene: TRBV19
CDR3 DNA: TGTGCCAGTAGTATAGATCTTGGGTACGGAGGAACCTTGGAGCAGTACTTC
CDR3 protein: CASSIDLGYGGTLEQYF

D gene: TRBD1
J gene: TRBJ1-6
clone size: NA
V gene: TRBV2
CDR3 DNA: TGTGCCAGCAGTCTCAGTGGGACAGTTAATTCACCCCTCCACTTT
CDR3 protein: CASSLSGTVNSPLHF

D gene: NA
J gene: TRBJ1-1
clone size: many
V gene: TRBV12-3/TRBV12-4
CDR3 DNA: TGTGCCAGCAGGATCGGGACAAATCCTAACACTGAAGCTTTCTTT
CDR3 protein: CASRIGTNPNTEAFF

D gene: TRBD2
J gene: TRBJ2-3
clone size: many
V gene: TRBV7-8
CDR3 DNA: TGTGCCAGCAGCCTGAGGACTAGCGGGGGACCCGGCACAGATACGCAGTATTTT
CDR3 protein: CASSLRTSGGPGTDTQYF

D gene: NA
J gene: TRBJ2-1
clone size: NA
V gene: TRBV7-9
CDR3 DNA: TGTGCCAGCAGCTTGCCTTTTAGGAGCTCCTACAATGAGCAGTTCTTC
CDR3 protein: CASSLPFRSSYNEQFF

D gene: NA
J gene: TRBJ2-7
clone size: many
V gene: TRBV19
CDR3 DNA: TGTGCCAGTAGTCAGACCCCTAAGAAAGGGAGGAACGAGCAGTACTTC
CDR3 protein: CASSQTPKKGRNEQYF

D gene: NA
J gene: TRBJ1-1
clone size: many
V gene: TRBV7-2
CDR3 DNA: TGTGCCAGCAGCTTAGTTAGAGGTGAAGTAGCTTTCTTT
CDR3 protein: CASSLVRGEVAFF

D gene: NA
J gene: TRBJ1-1
clone size: many
V gene: TRBV28
CDR3 DNA: TGTGCCAGCAGTTCCCCCGCATTGAACACTGAAGCTTTCTTT
CDR3 protein: CASSSPALNTEAFF

D gene: TRBD1
J gene: TRBJ2-4
clone size: few
V gene: TRBV19
CDR3 DNA: TGTGCCAGTAGAGCAGAGGGACAGGCTTCAAGGGACATTCAGTACTTC
CDR3 protein: CASRAEGQASRDIQYF

D gene: NA
J gene: TRBJ2-3
clone size: NA
V gene: TRBV29-1
CDR3 DNA: TGCAGCGTTAGTGGCTGGGATGGCCTAAGCACAGATACGCAGTATTTT
CDR3 protein: CSVSGWDGLSTDTQYF

D gene: NA
J gene: TRBJ1-1
clone size: few
V gene: TRBV20-1
CDR3 DNA: TGCAGTGCTAGCCGGGGGGTCGACACTGAAGCTTTCTTT
CDR3 protein: CSASRGVDTEAFF

D gene: NA
J gene: TRBJ1-6
clone size: NA
V gene: TRBV6-2/TRBV6-3
CDR3 DNA: TGTGCCAGCAGTTTCTCTTCGAGGACCGACAGCTCCTATAATTCACCCCTCCACTTT
CDR3 protein: CASSFSSRTDSSYNSPLHF

D gene: TRBD2
J gene: TRBJ2-3
clone size: many
V gene: TRBV6-2/TRBV6-3
CDR3 DNA: TGTGCCAGCACCCCAGGACTAGCGTCGAACACAGATACGCAGTATTTT
CDR3 protein: CASTPGLASNTDTQYF

D gene: NA
J gene: TRBJ2-5
clone size: many
V gene: TRBV6-6
CDR3 DNA: TGTGCCAGCAGTTATGTACAAGAGACCCAGTACTTC
CDR3 protein: CASSYVQETQYF

D gene: NA
J gene: TRBJ2-3
clone size: many
V gene: TRBV6-6
CDR3 DNA: TGTGCCAGCAGTTACTCGGGAGCCCACACAGATACGCAGTATTTT
CDR3 protein: CASSYSGAHTDTQYF

D gene: TRBD1
J gene: TRBJ1-5
clone size: few
V gene: TRBV28
CDR3 DNA: TGTGCCAGCATTGACAGGGGCCCTCAGCCCCAGCATTTT
CDR3 protein: CASIDRGPQPQHF

D gene: NA
J gene: TRBJ2-3
clone size: many
V gene: TRBV6-5
CDR3 DNA: TGTGCCAGCAGTTACGGGGGGGGGCCCAGCACAGATACGCAGTATTTT
CDR3 protein: CASSYGGGPSTDTQYF

D gene: TRBD1
J gene: TRBJ1-1
clone size: many
V gene: TRBV29-1
CDR3 DNA: TGCAGCGTGGTGGTTCAGGGGGCAGGTGAAGCTTTCTTT
CDR3 protein: CSVVVQGAGEAFF

D gene: TRBD2
J gene: TRBJ2-4
clone size: many
V gene: TRBV6-6
CDR3 DNA: TGTGCCAGCAGTTACTCGGGAGGACTAGTAACGTACATTCAGTACTTC
CDR3 protein: CASSYSGGLVTYIQYF

D gene: TRBD2
J gene: TRBJ2-4
clone size: NA
V gene: TRBV20-1
CDR3 DNA: TGCAGTGCTCCCCCCCCCCTAGCGGGGGAAAACATTCAGTACTTC
CDR3 protein: CSAPPPLAGENIQYF

D gene: NA
J gene: TRBJ1-2
clone size: many
V gene: TRBV4-3
CDR3 DNA: TGCGCCAGCAGCCAAGAGTACCACTATGGCTACACCTTC
CDR3 protein: CASSQEYHYGYTF

D gene: TRBD1
J gene: TRBJ2-3
clone size: few
V gene: TRBV19
CDR3 DNA: TGTGCCAGTAAGGGTGTTACAGGGGGCGAGATTGGGACGCAGTATTTT
CDR3 protein: CASKGVTGGEIGTQYF

D gene: NA
J gene: TRBJ2-3
clone size: many
V gene: TRBV20-1
CDR3 DNA: TGCAGTGCTAGAGATGATGGGGGCTGGGGGGATACGCAGTATTTT
CDR3 protein: CSARDDGGWGDTQYF

D gene: NA
J gene: TRBJ1-1
clone size: NA
V gene: TRBV20-1
CDR3 DNA: TGCAGTGTCCCACTACAGGGTACTGAAGCTTTCTTT
CDR3 protein: CSVPLQGTEAFF

D gene: TRBD2
J gene: TRBJ2-1
clone size: few
V gene: TRBV20-1
CDR3 DNA: TGCAGTGCCTCAGGCGGGGGGCACAATGAGCAGTTCTTC
CDR3 protein: CSASGGGHNEQFF

D gene: TRBD2
J gene: TRBJ2-5
clone size: many
V gene: TRBV20-1
CDR3 DNA: TGCAGTGCTAGAAGGACTAGCGGGGTGCCCCAAGAGACCCAGTACTTC
CDR3 protein: CSARRTSGVPQETQYF

D gene: TRBD2
J gene: TRBJ2-5
clone size: many
V gene: TRBV7-9
CDR3 DNA: TGTGCCAGCAGCTTTGGGACTAGCGGGGGGCGAGAGACCCAGTACTTC
CDR3 protein: CASSFGTSGGRETQYF

D gene: NA
J gene: TRBJ2-7
clone size: many
V gene: TRBV20-1
CDR3 DNA: TGCAGTGCAGAAATCGCATACAGGTTAAAGAACGAGCAGTACTTC
CDR3 protein: CSAEIAYRLKNEQYF

D gene: NA
J gene: TRBJ2-3
clone size: NA
V gene: TRBV28
CDR3 DNA: TGTGCCAGCAGGGGACTCTGGCGGGGCACAGATACGCAGTATTTT
CDR3 protein: CASRGLWRGTDTQYF

D gene: NA
J gene: TRBJ2-5
clone size: NA
V gene: TRBV5-4
CDR3 DNA: TGTGCCAGCAGCTTAGCCGAGCGGCCGGAGACCCAGTACTTC
CDR3 protein: CASSLAERPETQYF

D gene: NA
J gene: TRBJ1-1
clone size: many
V gene: TRBV10-3
CDR3 DNA: TGTGCCATCAGCACAAACACTGAAGCTTTCTTT
CDR3 protein: CAISTNTEAFF

D gene: TRBD1
J gene: TRBJ1-1
clone size: few
V gene: TRBV10-2
CDR3 DNA: TGCGCCAGCTTCCAGGACAGGGGGAGATCTTTCTTT
CDR3 protein: CASFQDRGRSFF